Listed here are 20 T cell receptor beta chains from one sample, sequenced in a study of cytomegalovirus exposure and HLA in healthy donors. The PCR contained 60 Vbeta and 13 Jbeta primers. Repertoires were generated with immunoSEQ multiplex PCR, while TCRdb's copy carries only in-frame clones and drops some. This repertoire shows roughly 180,000 clones, roughly 80% found once; its top ten account for 13%. Specimen: PBMCs. The receptors were sampled from a woman between 50 and 59 years old in good health and CMV-seropositive.

The rearrangement links TRBV7-3 to TRBJ2-2; D is perhaps TRBD2 (6 bases). Trimming removed 4 bases at V and 6 bases at J, with 21 bases between. The CDR3 is 17 amino acids. Germline loops: CDR1 SGHTA, CDR2 FQGTGA. As DNA, the CDR3 is TGTGCCAGCAGCTCCTGGATTGGGGACGGAGGGGCCGGGGAGCTGTTTTTT. Protein: CASSSWIGDGGAGELFF.

The chain has TRBV7-3 and TRBJ2-3; D call uncertain. The CDR3 extends over 14 amino acids. Germline V lookup: CDR1 SGHTA, CDR2 FQGTGA. With 2 bases removed from V and 4 bases from J, the gap between germline ends came to 10 bases. CDR3 in amino acids: CASSLSRASDTQYF. For the CDR3, the DNA is TGTGCCAGCAGCTTATCCCGCGCATCAGATACGCAGTATTTT.

The chain links TRBV11-2 to TRBJ2-5, with D tentatively TRBD2 (6 bases). The DNA end lines up better with TRBJ2-7; the J call may be wrong. Looked up from germline, CDR1 is SGHAT and CDR2 is FQNNGV. The CDR3 is 14 amino acids. The CDR3 DNA reads as TGTGCCAGCAGCTTAGGACGGGGAGGCTACGAGCAGTACTTC. It codes for CASSLGRGGYEQYF.

To note about this clone: Mismatch with germline at one junction end may stem from a read error. The chain links TRBV7-9 to TRBJ2-5; no reliable D call. Germline V lookup: CDR1 SEHNR, CDR2 FQNEAQ (reference sequence). The CDR3 extends over 15 amino acids. This CDR3 reads CSSSLGSSDQETQYF. The CDR3 coding sequence is TGTTCCAGCAGCTTAGGGTCCTCAGACCAAGAGACCCAGTACTTC.

This chain links TRBV7-8 with TRBJ2-5, with D maybe TRBD1 (6 bases). The CDR3 loop spans 14 amino acids. V lost 1 base to trimming and J lost 4 bases, with 10 bases between them. Germline V gives CDR1 SGHVS, CDR2 FQNEAQ. The CDR3 region is CASSLDRAAETQYF. For the CDR3, the DNA is TGTGCCAGCAGCTTAGACAGGGCTGCAGAGACCCAGTACTTC. The whole variable domain, filled in from reference TRBV7-8 and TRBJ2-5, reads GAGVSQSPRYKVAKRGQDVALRCDPISGHVSLFWYQQALGQGPEFLTYFQNEAQLDKSGLPSDRFFAERPEGSVSTLKIQRTQQEDSAVYLCASSLDRAAETQYFGPGTRLLVL.

The chain couples TRBV2 to TRBJ2-5, with 13 positions matching TRBD2. The DNA end lines up better with TRBJ2-7; the J call may be wrong. Germline values: CDR1 SNHLY, CDR2 FYNNEI. The CDR3 extends over 14 amino acids. The CDR3 loop reads CASLGLAGSNEQYF. CDR3 nucleotides: TGTGCCTCCTTGGGACTAGCGGGGTCCAACGAGCAGTACTTC.

CDR3 sequence reads: CASSTTVERGGLGANVLTF. For the CDR3, the DNA is TGTGCCAGCAGCACCACGGTCGAGCGGGGGGGCCTTGGGGCCAACGTCCTGACTTTC. The chain employs TRBV7-9 and TRBJ2-6; 10 nucleotides line up with TRBD2. V shed 5 bases and J 3 bases; nucleotides not matched to a gene: 13. Germline CDR1 SEHNR, CDR2 FQNEAQ (reference sequence). The CDR3 has 19 amino acids.

This rearrangement joins TRBV27 to TRBJ1-3; no clear D. Germline V gives CDR1 MNHEY, CDR2 SMNVEV (reference sequence). The CDR3 loop spans 15 amino acids. Trimming shortened V by 3 bases and J by 0 bases, and 9 bases separated the two germline ends. The CDR3 coding sequence is TGTGCCAGCAGTTTGAATGGACTCTCTGGAAACACCATATATTTT. It translates to CASSLNGLSGNTIYF.

V usage is TRBV7-8 and J usage is TRBJ1-6; maybe TRBD1 (6 bases). V lost 2 bases and J 8 bases, leaving 7 bases between the germline ends. From germline, CDR1 is SGHVS and CDR2 FQNEAQ. CDR3 size: 13 residues. The CDR3 nucleotides are TGTGCCAGCAGCTTAAACAGGGATTCACCCCTCCACTTT. This gives the protein CASSLNRDSPLHF. The entire variable domain, with the rest obtained from reference TRBV7-8 and TRBJ1-6, is as follows: GAGVSQSPRYKVAKRGQDVALRCDPISGHVSLFWYQQALGQGPEFLTYFQNEAQLDKSGLPSDRFFAERPEGSVSTLKIQRTQQEDSAVYLCASSLNRDSPLHFGNGTRLTVT.

This clone has a single count. V and J are TRBV27 and TRBJ2-7; 10 positions agree with TRBD2. The germline CDR1 and CDR2 sequences are MNHEY and SMNVEV (reference sequence). J gave up 5 bases and V 1 base, and 11 bases lay outside the gene matches. There are 17 residues in the CDR3. The CDR3 sequence is CASSLFYPSGGNDEQYF. The CDR3 DNA sequence: TGTGCCAGCAGTTTATTTTATCCTAGCGGGGGAAATGACGAGCAGTACTTC.

This clone was observed a single time. The CDR3 region is CASSLGPRTEAFF. CDR3 nucleotides: TGTGCCAGCAGTTTGGGCCCAAGGACTGAAGCTTTCTTT. V usage is TRBV27 and J usage is TRBJ1-1; no clear D gene. CDR1 is MNHEY, CDR2 SMNVEV, per germline (reference sequence). The CDR3 is 13 residues long. The V gene lost 3 bases and the J gene lost 5 bases, with 10 bases spanning the gap.

This chain joins TRBV5-1 and TRBJ2-5, with 7 bases fitting TRBD1. The better agreement between TRBJ2-7 and the DNA end casts doubt on the J call. CDR3 length: 15 amino acids. The germline V gene has CDR1 SGHRS and CDR2 YFSETQ. CDR3 nucleotide sequence: TGCGCCAGCAGCTCTTTACAGGGGCCCCCCTACGAGCAGTACTTC. Its protein is CASSSLQGPPYEQYF.

This clone was picked up one time. V and J are TRBV11-3 and TRBJ1-1; no definite D call. Trimming removed 1 base at V and 6 bases at J, with 9 bases between. The CDR3 runs 13 residues. Germline lookup yields CDR1 SGHNT and CDR2 YENEEA. The CDR3 coding sequence is TGTGCCAGCAGCTTAGCTGGTGGCCCTGAAGCTTTCTTT. As protein: CASSLAGGPEAFF.

This clone was recorded only once. CDR3 in amino acids: CASREGQGAGANVLTF. The CDR3 DNA follows: TGTGCCAGCAGGGAGGGACAGGGGGCTGGGGCCAACGTCCTGACTTTC. The chain employs TRBV2 and TRBJ2-6; TRBD1 aligns across 11 bases. The CDR3 spans 16 residues. The V and J ends lost 6 bases and 2 bases, in that order; junction bases with no gene match: 3. Germline CDR1 and CDR2: SNHLY and FYNNEI.

V gene TRBV5-6 combines with J gene TRBJ2-5; D possibly corresponds to TRBD1 (6 bases). V dropped 5 bases and J dropped 4 bases, with 15 bases sitting between them. This CDR3 has 14 amino acids. In germline, CDR1 is SGHDT, CDR2 YYEEEE. The CDR3 DNA reads as TGTGCCAGCAGTTTAGGGACAATAGTAGAGACCCAGTACTTC. This translates into CASSLGTIVETQYF.

The chain joins TRBV18 to TRBJ1-1, with D maybe TRBD1 (6 bases). Germline loops: CDR1 KGHSH, CDR2 LQKENI. The CDR3 contains 14 residues. V was cut by 5 bases and J by 4 bases, with 14 bases left in between. The CDR3 bases are TGTGCCAGCTCAACCATTAGGGGGGGCACTGAAGCTTTCTTT. This translates into CASSTIRGGTEAFF.

The DNA for the CDR3 is TGTGCCAGCAGCCTCGCCCATCAGGATACGCAGTATTTT. This gives the protein CASSLAHQDTQYF. This chain uses TRBV7-3 with TRBJ2-3; D is undetermined. Germline V gene sequence: CDR1 SGHTA, CDR2 FQGTGA. The CDR3 is 13 amino acids. Trimming took off 5 bases at V and 6 bases at J, with 12 bases between the two ends.

V is TRBV30 and J is TRBJ1-4; 9 bases fit TRBD1. This CDR3 region has 13 residues. Trimming at V came to 5 bases and at J to 5 bases, leaving 3 bases not matched to a gene. Germline CDR1 GTSNPN, CDR2 SVGIG (reference sequence). CDR3 region: CAWDGQGNEKLFF. CDR3 coding DNA: TGTGCCTGGGACGGACAGGGGAATGAAAAACTGTTTTTT.

The rearrangement joins TRBV9 to TRBJ2-7; D perhaps matches TRBD2 (7 bases). Trimming took 0 bases from V and 1 from J, leaving 14 bases between them. The CDR3 runs to 16 residues. CDR1 and CDR2 (germline): SGDLS, YYNGEE. The CDR3 here is CASSVGEGGPSYEQYF. The CDR3, as DNA: TGTGCCAGCAGCGTAGGGGAGGGGGGACCTTCCTACGAGCAGTACTTC.

This chain links TRBV28 with TRBJ1-1; D unresolved. Germline loops: CDR1 MDHEN, CDR2 SYDVKM. CDR3 length equals 13 residues. The germline V and J ends were trimmed by 3 bases and 5 bases, with 10 bases remaining between them. The CDR3 is CASSFNRGTEAFF. The DNA of the CDR3 is TGTGCCAGCAGTTTCAATCGAGGGACTGAAGCTTTCTTT.